This T cell receptor (beta chain) was profiled in a study of cytomegalovirus exposure and HLA in healthy donors. The study's findings and limits: Researchers counted 150 to 200 TCR beta chains as cytomegalovirus-associated. Most of the TCR beta V segments (in an earlier analysis) were productive either about 87% or about 30% of the time. A later analysis associated some 16,000 TCR beta sequences with HLA alleles at a 0.05 false discovery rate. There were some public TCRs occurring in many donors, but most TCR sequences were rare.

The primer mix had 60 Vbeta and 13 Jbeta primers. Clones were sequenced by immunoSEQ multiplex PCR, and TCRdb holds only the in-frame ones, with some missing. Altogether about 87,000 clones are present, about 68% being singletons, with the ten largest covering around 24%. J lost 6 bases, V lost 0 bases, and 5 bases had no gene match. CDR1 SGHDT and CDR2 YYEEEE come from the germline V gene. The length of the CDR3 is 15 residues. A note on this clone: What it binds is not known.

The genes are TRBV5-6 and TRBJ1-2, with 10 bases matching TRBD1. This TCR derives from a man between 25 and 39 years old in good health and CMV-seropositive. Sequencing was performed on PBMCs. The CDR3 here is CASSLVQGQGNGYTF. The CDR3 region has the DNA TGTGCCAGCAGCTTGGTTCAGGGACAGGGGAATGGCTACACCTTC.